A single sample is the source of the 18 T cell receptor beta chains below, sequenced in a study of blood T cell repertoires in COVID-19. Using immunoSEQ multiplex PCR, the repertoire was profiled, and TCRdb retains in-frame clones only, with some absent. The repertoire has 150,000 to 200,000 clones, 84% of them found once; the top ten carry 15% to 20%. Sequencing was done on a sample of peripheral blood. These receptors all come from an elderly woman with acute or convalescent COVID-19.

The CDR3 coding sequence is TGTGCCAGCAGTTTAGGGGCTAAGAATGGCTACACCTTC. The encoded protein is CASSLGAKNGYTF. The chain links TRBV27 to TRBJ1-2; tentative D call: TRBD1 (5 bases). CDR3 length: 13 amino acids. The V and J ends lost 2 bases and 6 bases respectively, with 10 bases between them. Looked up from germline, CDR1 is MNHEY and CDR2 is SMNVEV (reference sequence).

The chain has TRBV19 and TRBJ1-5; tentative D call: TRBD1 (6 bases). Per the germline V gene, CDR1 is LNHDA and CDR2 is SQIVND (reference sequence). Trimming shortened V by 3 bases and J by 7 bases, and 16 bases separated the two germline ends. The CDR3 length is 15 residues. The CDR3 is CASSMKSGVVQPQHF. CDR3 DNA: TGTGCCAGTAGTATGAAATCAGGGGTTGTCCAGCCCCAGCATTTT.

The chain joins TRBV18 to TRBJ1-1, with TRBD1 as a possible D gene (6 bases). Deletions cut 5 bases from V and 0 bases from J, with 7 bases between. CDR1 KGHSH and CDR2 LQKENI come from the germline V gene. The CDR3 length is 13 residues. The CDR3 reads CASSTGLNTEAFF. CDR3 nucleotide sequence: TGTGCCAGCTCAACAGGGTTGAACACTGAAGCTTTCTTT.

V is TRBV15 and J is TRBJ1-1; D might be TRBD1 (5 bases). This CDR3 has 14 residues. The germline V and J ends were trimmed by 6 bases and 3 bases, with 14 bases remaining between them. CDR1 and CDR2 from the germline V gene are LNHNV and YYDKDF (reference sequence). DNA for the CDR3: TGTGCCACCAGTTCGGGGGTTTTCGACACTGAAGCTTTCTTT. Translation: CATSSGVFDTEAFF.

Only a few counts were recorded for this clone. V usage is TRBV7-8 and J usage is TRBJ1-6; D ambiguous. The germline gives CDR1 SGHVS, CDR2 FQNEAQ. This CDR3 has 15 amino acids. Trimming took off 5 bases at V and 6 bases at J, with 14 bases between the two ends. CDR3 sequence: CASSPNSPFNSPLHF. The CDR3 region has the DNA TGTGCCAGCAGCCCCAACTCGCCCTTTAATTCACCCCTCCACTTT.

The chain is built from TRBV29-1 and TRBJ1-2, with D perhaps TRBD1 (6 bases). Germline CDR1 is SQVTM and CDR2 is ANQGSEA. This CDR3 comprises 13 residues. The V end lost 7 bases, the J end lost 6 bases, and 18 bases lay between the germline ends. DNA of the CDR3: TGCAGCGCGGAGGGGGAAAATCTTGATGGCTACACCTTC. Protein sequence: CSAEGENLDGYTF.

This clone was counted only a few times. V is TRBV7-3 and J is TRBJ2-2; D gene unclear. Trimming pared 2 bases from V and 2 bases from J, leaving 6 bases between. The germline CDR1 and CDR2 sequences are SGHTA and FQGTGA. The CDR3 is made up of 14 amino acids. The CDR3 DNA sequence: TGTGCCAGCAGCTTACTCCTCAACACCGGGGAGCTGTTTTTT. Translating gives CASSLLLNTGELFF.

The chain joins TRBV7-2 to TRBJ1-2, with D uncertain. Germline V gene data show CDR1 as SGHTA and CDR2 as FQGNSA. The CDR3 sequence is 16 residues long. V lost 6 bases and J 8 bases, leaving 25 bases between the germline ends. The CDR3 reads CASSPYSPGRAGGYTF. The CDR3 coding sequence is TGTGCCAGCAGTCCATACTCACCCGGGAGAGCGGGGGGCTACACCTTC.

J is TRBJ2-5 and V is TRBV6-5; 10 positions match TRBD1. The CDR3 loop spans 14 amino acids. The germline CDR1 and CDR2 sequences are MNHEY and SVGAGI. After removal of 8 bases from V and 7 bases from J, the junction contained 10 bases not matched to a gene. In DNA, the CDR3 is TGTGCCAGCTCGCGACAGGGGGCATCCGCGACCCAGTACTTC. Its translation is CASSRQGASATQYF.

The J gene is TRBJ1-2, the V gene TRBV13; TRBD1 might be the D (5 bases). Germline lookup yields CDR1 PRHDT and CDR2 FYEKMQ (reference sequence). Trimming stripped 5 bases from V and 4 bases from J, with 14 bases between. This CDR3 has 14 residues. In nucleotides, the CDR3 is TGTGCCAGCAGCCTAACTCAGGGCGCCTATGGCTACACCTTC. It codes for CASSLTQGAYGYTF.

The chain recombines TRBV9 with TRBJ2-3; the match to TRBD2 covers 7 bases. Germline CDR1 and CDR2: SGDLS and YYNGEE. V lost 0 bases and J lost 4; bases outside the gene matches: 5. There are 15 residues in the CDR3. DNA for the CDR3: TGTGCCAGCAGCGTAGTGGGGGGGGACGCAGATACGCAGTATTTT. Translation: CASSVVGGDADTQYF.

The chain has TRBV2 and TRBJ1-2; tentative D call: TRBD1 (5 bases). The CDR3 sequence is 16 residues long. Trimming pared 5 bases from V and 2 bases from J, leaving 18 bases between. From germline, CDR1 is SNHLY and CDR2 FYNNEI. The CDR3 sequence: CASSLGGGFLNYGYTF. CDR3 in DNA: TGTGCCAGCAGTCTGGGGGGTGGCTTCCTCAACTATGGCTACACCTTC.

This clone turned up a few times. This sequence joins TRBV19 and TRBJ2-5, with D perhaps matching TRBD1 (5 bases). CDR1 and CDR2 (germline): LNHDA, SQIVND (reference sequence). The CDR3 spans 14 residues. V gave up 4 bases and J gave up 3 bases, with 12 bases separating them. CDR3 DNA sequence: TGTGCCAGTAGTAAGGCGCAGGGTAAAGAGACCCAGTACTTC. Protein: CASSKAQGKETQYF.

This rearrangement joins TRBV6-6 to TRBJ1-6; the D gene is possibly TRBD1 (5 bases). V lost 7 bases and J 7 bases, leaving 11 bases between the germline ends. CDR3 length: 13 amino acids. In germline, CDR1 is MNHNY, CDR2 SVGAGI (reference sequence). This CDR3 is CASMGLRNSPLHF. DNA for the CDR3: TGTGCCAGCATGGGACTGAGGAATTCACCCCTCCACTTT.

In regard to this clone: Distinct nucleotide sequences in the sample also encode this CDR3. The CDR3 region is CASSDRSSNQPQHF. CDR3 nucleotides: TGTGCCAGCAGTGACAGGTCGAGCAATCAGCCCCAGCATTTT. This chain uses TRBV2 with TRBJ1-5, with no clear D. The V end was cut by 3 bases, the J end by 1 base, with 7 bases between. The CDR3 runs 14 residues. Germline V lookup: CDR1 SNHLY, CDR2 FYNNEI. Using reference TRBV2 and TRBJ1-5 for the parts outside the CDR3, the full variable domain is EPEVTQTPSHQVTQMGQEVILRCVPISNHLYFYWYRQILGQKVEFLVSFYNNEISEKSEIFDDQFSVERPDGSNFTLKIRSTKLEDSAMYFCASSDRSSNQPQHFGDGTRLSIL.

The chain recombines TRBV9 with TRBJ2-3, with 10 nucleotides matching TRBD2. Germline V gives CDR1 SGDLS, CDR2 YYNGEE. The trim removed 3 bases at V and 3 bases at J, leaving 22 bases unmatched. CDR3 length equals 21 residues. The CDR3 DNA reads TGTGCCAGCAGCGCCCAAAGAGGGGGACCTAGCGGGAGAGGGTGGACAGATACGCAGTATTTT. As protein: CASSAQRGGPSGRGWTDTQYF.

V gene TRBV6-1 combines with J gene TRBJ2-7; the D gene is possibly TRBD1 (5 bases). Trimming took 3 bases from V and 0 from J, leaving 12 bases between them. Germline V lookup: CDR1 MNHNS, CDR2 SASEGT. The CDR3 has 15 residues. The CDR3 bases are TGTGCCAGCAGTGAGGTCCGCGACAGCTCCTACGAGCAGTACTTC. Amino acids: CASSEVRDSSYEQYF.

The V gene is TRBV13, the J gene TRBJ2-2; 12 bases fit TRBD2. The CDR3 length is 14 residues. V lost 9 bases and J lost 7; bases outside the gene matches: 6. CDR1 and CDR2 (germline): PRHDT, FYEKMQ (reference sequence). In nucleotides, the CDR3 is TGTGCCAGTACCCGACTAGCGGGGGTCGGGGAGCTGTTTTTT. Residues: CASTRLAGVGELFF.